Each of the 9 T cell receptor beta chains below was sequenced from the same sample in a study of CD4 T cells in relation to SARS-CoV-2 and coronaviruses. Libraries were prepared by immunoSEQ multiplex PCR; TCRdb keeps only in-frame clonotypes and omits some of them. The sample includes nearly 70,000 clones, approximately 95% seen only once; the top ten take approximately 0.25%. The unexposed donors gave CD4+ T cells in 2011-2018, prior to COVID-19. Sequencing was carried out using naive CD4+ T cells from PBMCs. Subset described: naive CD4+ T cells isolated by negative enrichment. Receptors were obtained from a human donor in good health.

This sequence joins TRBV7-2 and TRBJ1-1; D gene ambiguous. V was pared by 1 base and J by 4 bases, with 7 bases between. Germline CDR1 reads SGHTA; CDR2 reads FQGNSA. This CDR3 contains 13 residues. The CDR3: CASSLERGTEAFF. The CDR3 DNA sequence: TGTGCCAGCAGCTTAGAGAGAGGCACTGAAGCTTTCTTT.

This chain joins TRBV7-9 and TRBJ2-5, with 7 bases that match TRBD2. The V segment lost 4 bases and the J segment 5 bases; nucleotides outside the gene matches: 7. Germline values: CDR1 SEHNR, CDR2 FQNEAQ (reference sequence). The CDR3 covers 14 residues. The CDR3 DNA reads TGTGCCAGCAGCTCCAGACTAGCCGCGGAGACCCAGTACTTC. Its translation is CASSSRLAAETQYF. Looking up the rest from reference TRBV7-9 and TRBJ2-5 gives the full variable domain: DTGVSQNPRHKITKRGQNVTFRCDPISEHNRLYWYRQTLGQGPEFLTYFQNEAQLEKSRLLSDRFSAERPKGSFSTLEIQRTEQGDSAMYLCASSSRLAAETQYFGPGTRLLVL.

Only a few counts were recorded for this clone. The chain recombines TRBV30 with TRBJ1-1, with no clear D. Trimming took 0 bases from V and 0 from J, leaving 8 bases between them. The CDR3 is 14 amino acids. CDR1 is GTSNPN, CDR2 SVGIG, per germline (reference sequence). The CDR3 sequence is CAWSVGQMNTEAFF. DNA of the CDR3: TGTGCCTGGAGTGTAGGCCAGATGAACACTGAAGCTTTCTTT.

V gene TRBV5-4 combines with J gene TRBJ1-2; 7 bases match TRBD1. V lost 0 bases and J lost 3; bases outside the gene matches: 2. This CDR3 comprises 14 residues. Germline CDR1 and CDR2: SGHNT and YYREEE (reference sequence). CDR3 sequence reads: CASSLGQGDYGYTF. The CDR3 DNA reads TGTGCCAGCAGCTTGGGCCAGGGGGACTATGGCTACACCTTC.

The chain employs TRBV10-3 and TRBJ1-3; possibly TRBD1 for D (6 bases). Germline loops: CDR1 ENHRY, CDR2 SYGVKD. The V end lost 6 bases, the J end lost 0 bases, and 12 bases lay between the germline ends. The length of the CDR3 is 15 residues. The CDR3 region has the DNA TGTGCCATCAGGGGGGACACCGACTCTGGAAACACCATATATTTT. Translated, it gives CAIRGDTDSGNTIYF.

V and J are TRBV11-1 and TRBJ2-5; the D is unclear. This CDR3 region has 13 residues. CDR1 is SGHAT and CDR2 is FQDESV in the germline V gene (reference sequence). Trimming removed 6 bases at V and 1 base at J, with 9 bases between. The CDR3, as DNA: TGTGCCAGCAGGCTCCTAAGCCAAGAGACCCAGTACTTC. Translating it yields CASRLLSQETQYF.

J is TRBJ1-1 and V is TRBV6-6, with a weak D call TRBD1 (5 bases). The CDR3 has 16 amino acids. Deletions cut 1 base from V and 1 base from J, with 13 bases between. Germline V gene sequence: CDR1 MNHNY, CDR2 SVGAGI (reference sequence). This chain's CDR3 is CASSYLEGTGNTEAFF. The CDR3 coding sequence is TGTGCCAGCAGTTACTTAGAGGGGACGGGGAACACTGAAGCTTTCTTT.

The chain combines TRBV27 with TRBJ2-7; weak D call: TRBD1 (6 bases). Germline values: CDR1 MNHEY, CDR2 SMNVEV (reference sequence). V gave up 1 base and J gave up 4 bases, with 17 bases separating them. The CDR3 covers 16 residues. CDR3: CASSLLGAETKYEQYF. CDR3 coding DNA: TGTGCCAGCAGTTTATTGGGGGCCGAGACGAAATACGAGCAGTACTTC.

The V and J genes are TRBV27 and TRBJ2-7; D is perhaps TRBD1 or TRBD2 (5 bases each). V was shortened by 3 bases and J by 1 base, with 10 bases between the two germline ends. The CDR3 consists of 14 residues. Per germline, CDR1 MNHEY and CDR2 SMNVEV (reference sequence). As DNA, the CDR3 is TGTGCCAGCAGTTTGAGCAGGGAGTCCTACGAGCAGTACTTC. Its translation: CASSLSRESYEQYF.